These 28 T cell receptor beta chains were all obtained from the same sample, sequenced in a study of T cell repertoires in cytomegalovirus infection. Using its own MiXCR run on the reads, TCRdb lists one record per CDR3 protein. Here the sample spans 600,000 to 800,000 distinct CDR3 sequences, 24% being singletons. The sample was CD8+ T cells from PBMCs. These receptors all come from a human donor in good health (CMV status not recorded). Some clones in this sample may be carry-over from other donors' samples.

V and J are TRBV28 and TRBJ1-2; 7 bases are a match to TRBD1. The CDR3 sequence is 15 residues long. V dropped 5 bases and J dropped 6; count of bases not matched to a gene: 12. The germline V gene encodes CDR1 MDHEN and CDR2 SYDVKM. DNA of the CDR3: TGTGCCAGCAGTGACCCACCTGAGGGGGCAAATGGCTACACCTTC. This gives the protein CASSDPPEGANGYTF.

The rearrangement joins TRBV7-2 to TRBJ2-3, with TRBD2 identical over 11 bases. The junction had 8 bases not matched to a gene; V was cut back by 2 bases and J by 1 base. Germline CDR1 SGHTA, CDR2 FQGNSA. The CDR3 is made up of 18 amino acids. The CDR3 reads CASSLRLAGGRGTDTQYF. CDR3 DNA sequence: TGTGCCAGCAGCTTACGTCTAGCGGGGGGCCGGGGCACAGATACGCAGTATTTT.

This clonotype was detected only a few times. This chain links TRBV12-5 with TRBJ1-1, with 7 bases identical to TRBD1. There are 13 residues in the CDR3. V lost 7 bases, J lost 7 bases, and 9 bases stayed unmatched. Germline V lookup: CDR1 LGHNT, CDR2 FRNRAP. The chain's CDR3 is CASASGTVGEAFF. CDR3 DNA sequence: TGTGCTAGTGCCTCCGGGACAGTTGGTGAAGCTTTCTTT.

The sample holds many counts of this clonotype. The V and J genes are TRBV11-3 and TRBJ2-3; 9 positions match TRBD1. This CDR3 has 15 residues. The J segment lost 4 bases and the V segment lost 3 bases, leaving 5 bases of the junction unmatched. Germline V gene data show CDR1 as SGHNT and CDR2 as YENEEA. The CDR3 nucleotides are TGTGCCAGCAGCTTTACAGGGGGCCGGGCAGATACGCAGTATTTT. It yields the protein CASSFTGGRADTQYF. Based on the CDR3 plus reference TRBV11-3 and TRBJ2-3, the full variable domain is EAGVVQSPRYKIIEKKQPVAFWCNPISGHNTLYWYLQNLGQGPELLIRYENEEAVDDSQLPKDRFSAERLKGVDSTLKIQPAELGDSAVYLCASSFTGGRADTQYFGPGTRLTVL.

A word on this clonotype: A much larger clone differs from this one at a single base, so this may be a read error. The chain recombines TRBV7-4 with TRBJ2-2, with D perhaps TRBD1 (5 bases). This CDR3 is built from 14 residues. Germline V gene sequence: CDR1 SGHVT, CDR2 SQSDAQ. The CDR3 region has the DNA TGTGTCAGCACCCGTACAGGTCGCACCGGGGAGCTGTTTTTT. Its translation is CVSTRTGRTGELFF.

This clonotype was observed at least ten times. The V call is TRBV7-8, the J call TRBJ1-1; no firm D call. This CDR3 has 13 residues. V was shortened by 4 bases and J by 1 base, with 7 bases between the two germline ends. Germline V gives CDR1 SGHVS, CDR2 FQNEAQ. The CDR3 DNA sequence: TGTGCCAGCAGCTCCCCAGCGAACACTGAAGCTTTCTTT. Its translation: CASSSPANTEAFF.

A remark on this clonotype: Given a much more abundant clone one base away, this may be a read error. The chain recombines TRBV11-3 with TRBJ2-2; 13 bases fit TRBD2. Germline V gene sequence: CDR1 SGHNT, CDR2 YENEEA. The CDR3 spans 19 residues. In nucleotides, the CDR3 is TGTGTCAGCAGCTTAGGACGGACTAGCGGGGGTCGAATCACCGGGGAGCTGTTTTTT. Its protein product is CVSSLGRTSGGRITGELFF.

This clonotype was detected a few times. This sequence joins TRBV28 and TRBJ1-2, with a tentative D call TRBD1 (5 bases). From germline, CDR1 is MDHEN and CDR2 SYDVKM. Deletions cut 5 bases from V and 6 bases from J, with 10 bases between. The CDR3 totals 12 residues. CDR3 loop: CASSPKTDGYTF. The CDR3 nucleotides read TGTGCCAGCAGTCCAAAGACAGATGGCTACACCTTC.

The rearrangement joins TRBV7-8 to TRBJ2-1; TRBD2 might be the D (6 bases). CDR1 SGHVS and CDR2 FQNEAQ come from the germline V gene. The CDR3 totals 14 residues. V was clipped by 4 bases and J by 4 bases, with 11 bases between them. As DNA, the CDR3 is TGTGCCAGCAGCTCCGGGGACTTTTACAATGAGCAGTTCTTC. As protein: CASSSGDFYNEQFF.

The V call is TRBV15, the J call TRBJ2-5, with D uncertain. Germline V CDR1 and CDR2: LNHNV, YYDKDF (reference sequence). The CDR3 extends over 14 amino acids. The germline V and J ends were trimmed by 6 bases and 2 bases, with 13 bases remaining between them. The CDR3 reads CATRLIHSQETQYF. In nucleotides, the CDR3 is TGTGCCACCAGACTGATTCACTCGCAAGAGACCCAGTACTTC.

This chain connects TRBV2 to TRBJ2-7, with 10 bases fitting TRBD1. In germline, CDR1 is SNHLY, CDR2 FYNNEI. J was trimmed by 5 bases and V by 5 bases; bases with no gene match: 9. The CDR3 contains 15 residues. CDR3 bases: TGTGCCAGCAGTCCCGGGACAGGGGCTGCCCACGAGCAGTACTTC. Its protein is CASSPGTGAAHEQYF.

In regard to this clonotype: At one boundary the junction diverges from the germline segment, which might be a read error. Written as DNA, the CDR3 is TGTGTCAGCAGCTTTACGGCAGGGCTCACAGATACGCAGTATTTT. Translating it yields CVSSFTAGLTDTQYF. This chain uses TRBV7-6 with TRBJ2-3, with a weak D call TRBD1 (5 bases). The CDR3 sequence is 15 residues long. CDR1 is SGHVS and CDR2 is FNYEAQ in the germline V gene.

This clonotype was detected only a few times. The chain has TRBV5-6 and TRBJ1-6, with D perhaps matching TRBD1 (6 bases). There are 15 residues in the CDR3. The germline CDR1 and CDR2 sequences are SGHDT and YYEEEE. The V end lost 0 bases, the J end lost 5 bases, and 9 bases lay between the germline ends. The CDR3 loop reads CASSLDPGDNSPLHF. Written as DNA, the CDR3 is TGTGCCAGCAGCTTGGATCCAGGGGATAATTCACCCCTCCACTTT. The variable domain in full, completed from reference TRBV5-6 and TRBJ1-6, reads DAGVTQSPTHLIKTRGQQVTLRCSPKSGHDTVSWYQQALGQGPQFIFQYYEEEERQRGNFPDRFSGHQFPNYSSELNVNALLLGDSALYLCASSLDPGDNSPLHFGNGTRLTVT.

Notes on this clonotype: A much larger clone sits a single nucleotide away, making a read error possible. This rearrangement joins TRBV7-6 to TRBJ1-1; TRBD1 matches 8 bases. The CDR3 loop spans 15 amino acids. Germline CDR1 reads SGHVS; CDR2 reads FNYEAQ. This CDR3 reads CVSSARQGAGTEAFF. CDR3 bases: TGTGTCAGCAGCGCCCGGCAGGGGGCTGGCACTGAAGCTTTCTTT.

The gene calls are TRBV19 and TRBJ2-1; TRBD2 aligns across 11 bases. The CDR3 totals 14 residues. Germline loops: CDR1 LNHDA, CDR2 SQIVND (reference sequence). Trimming at V came to 5 bases and at J to 6 bases, leaving 3 bases not matched to a gene. The CDR3 sequence: CASSFSGGGNEQFF. DNA of the CDR3: TGTGCCAGTAGTTTTAGCGGGGGGGGCAATGAGCAGTTCTTC.

The chain combines TRBV5-1 with TRBJ2-1; 8 nucleotides align to TRBD1. This CDR3 contains 14 residues. Germline V gene lookup returns CDR1 SGHRS and CDR2 YFSETQ. The J segment lost 8 bases and the V segment lost 5 bases, leaving 9 bases of the junction unmatched. CDR3 nucleotides: TGCGCCAGCAGGCCGACAGGGGCCCTCGATGAGCAGTTCTTC. Amino acid sequence: CASRPTGALDEQFF.

The chain couples TRBV14 to TRBJ2-1, with D uncertain. Between the trimmed V and J ends, which lost 1 base and 3 bases, there was a span of 19 bases. This CDR3 is 18 amino acids long. Per the germline V gene, CDR1 is SGHDN and CDR2 is FVKESK. CDR3: CASSQVSSPYHLYNEQFF. The CDR3 coding sequence is TGTGCCAGCAGCCAAGTCTCCAGCCCTTACCATCTCTACAATGAGCAGTTCTTC. Full variable domain (rest looked up from reference TRBV14 and TRBJ2-1): EAGVTQFPSHSVIEKGQTVTLRCDPISGHDNLYWYRRVMGKEIKFLLHFVKESKQDESGMPNNRFLAERTGGTYSTLKVQPAELEDSGVYFCASSQVSSPYHLYNEQFFGPGTRLTVL.

This clonotype was seen a few times. J is TRBJ2-7 and V is TRBV6-2 or TRBV6-3; D is perhaps TRBD2 (6 bases). Germline assignment: CDR1 MNHEY and CDR2 SVGEGT. CDR3 length: 14 amino acids. With 6 bases removed from V and 1 base from J, the gap between germline ends came to 13 bases. This CDR3 is CASSVPGLSYEQYV. CDR3 nucleotides: TGTGCCAGCAGCGTCCCGGGACTTTCCTACGAGCAGTACGTC.

The chain joins TRBV15 to TRBJ2-5; 12 bases line up with TRBD2. The J segment lost 3 bases and the V segment lost 4 bases, leaving 9 bases of the junction unmatched. Germline CDR1 LNHNV, CDR2 YYDKDF (reference sequence). This CDR3 spans 17 amino acids. This chain's CDR3 is CATSTPPTSGGKETQYF. CDR3 in DNA: TGTGCCACCAGCACCCCGCCGACTAGCGGGGGAAAAGAGACCCAGTACTTC.

The table lists this clonotype with many counts. V and J are TRBV7-6 and TRBJ2-1, with D possibly being TRBD2 (6 bases). V was cut by 1 base and J by 6 bases, with 22 bases left in between. In germline, CDR1 is SGHVS, CDR2 FNYEAQ. This CDR3 is built from 18 residues. The CDR3 DNA sequence: TGTGCCAGCAGCTTAGGACTGGCCAGCCCCCGGGAGATCAATGAGCAGTTCTTC. Amino acid sequence: CASSLGLASPREINEQFF.

The chain couples TRBV10-2 to TRBJ1-5, with TRBD1 matching over 11 bases. From germline, CDR1 is WSHSY and CDR2 SAAADI. This CDR3 comprises 15 residues. J lost 7 bases, V lost 7 bases, and 9 bases had no gene match. The chain's CDR3 is CASNPGTGGSQPQHF. CDR3 nucleotides: TGCGCCAGCAATCCTGGGACAGGGGGTAGCCAGCCCCAGCATTTT.

The genes are TRBV29-1 and TRBJ1-2, with 7 bases fitting TRBD1. Per germline, CDR1 SQVTM and CDR2 ANQGSEA. V was pared by 7 bases and J by 2 bases, with 13 bases of the junction left unmatched. This CDR3 has 15 amino acids. CDR3 nucleotides: TGCAGCGCCTTACCCCTTCTACAGGGGAACTATGGCTACACCTTC. It codes for CSALPLLQGNYGYTF.

The rearrangement uses TRBV2 and TRBJ2-1, with unresolved D. Germline CDR1 and CDR2: SNHLY and FYNNEI. The CDR3 is 13 residues long. V was cut by 4 bases and J by 8 bases, with 12 bases left in between. CDR3 sequence reads: CASSGKRPDEQFF. The CDR3 coding sequence is TGTGCCAGCAGTGGGAAGCGACCCGATGAGCAGTTCTTC. Full variable domain (missing parts from reference TRBV2 and TRBJ2-1): EPEVTQTPSHQVTQMGQEVILRCVPISNHLYFYWYRQILGQKVEFLVSFYNNEISEKSEIFDDQFSVERPDGSNFTLKIRSTKLEDSAMYFCASSGKRPDEQFFGPGTRLTVL.

The chain carries TRBV12-3 or TRBV12-4 and TRBJ1-4; D is unresolved. The CDR3 sequence is 14 residues long. The ends were cut back, 6 bases at V and 2 bases at J, with 10 bases in the middle. The CDR3 DNA is TGTGCCAGCAGGAACGATTCGACTAATGAAAAACTGTTTTTT. Protein: CASRNDSTNEKLFF.

This clonotype was counted a few times. The V and J genes are TRBV6-2 or TRBV6-3 and TRBJ2-2; no definite D call. Deletions cut 10 bases from V and 6 bases from J, with 6 bases between. Germline V CDR1 and CDR2: MNHEY, SVGEGT. This CDR3 has 10 amino acids. CDR3 amino acids: CATWAGELFF. The CDR3 region has the DNA TGTGCCACCTGGGCCGGGGAGCTGTTTTTT.

Only one count was recorded for this clonotype. V and J are TRBV2 and TRBJ1-3; D ambiguous. V was cut by 2 bases and J by 0 bases, with 14 bases left in between. The CDR3 is 17 residues long. Germline values: CDR1 SNHLY, CDR2 FYNNEI. The chain's CDR3 is CASSERSGFHSGNTIYF. Here the CDR3 DNA reads TGTGCCAGCAGTGAAAGGTCGGGGTTTCACTCTGGAAACACCATATATTTT.

This clonotype occurred many times. The chain carries TRBV7-6 and TRBJ2-1; TRBD2 agrees at 14 bases. V dropped 4 bases and J dropped 7; count of bases not matched to a gene: 3. Germline assignment: CDR1 SGHVS and CDR2 FNYEAQ. This CDR3 comprises 15 residues. CDR3 sequence (DNA): TGTGCCAGCAGCTCCCGGACTAGCGGGGGGAATGAGCAGTTCTTC. Translation gives CASSSRTSGGNEQFF.

This clonotype was counted at least ten times. The V gene is TRBV7-2, the J gene TRBJ2-1; 13 nucleotides line up with TRBD2. The CDR3 contains 15 residues. The trim removed 5 bases at V and 13 bases at J, leaving 11 bases unmatched. Germline V lookup: CDR1 SGHTA, CDR2 FQGNSA. CDR3: CASSRGTSGAPPQFF. The CDR3 DNA reads as TGTGCCAGCAGCCGCGGGACTAGCGGGGCCCCCCCACAGTTCTTC.